These T cell receptor beta chains were read from a single sample in a study of CD8 T cells in Susac syndrome. Via MiXCR, TCRdb re-called the immunoSEQ multiplex PCR reads, giving one row per CDR3 protein. The sample carries roughly 180,000 distinct CDR3 sequences, about 95% recorded once. The sample consisted of CD4+ T cells from PBMCs. These TCRs come from a human donor in good health. Each CDR3 is given with its conserved first and last residue. Fields, in order: CDR3 DNA, CDR3 protein, D gene, V gene, clone size, J gene. D genes are given only for firm matches. For some rows the clone size is stated as once, few or many, or as a class when expanded; others skip it.

DNA: TGTGCCAGCAGAATCGAGACTAGCGGAAAAGAGACCCAGTACTTC; CDR3: CASRIETSGKETQYF; D: TRBD2; V: TRBV7-9; size: -; J: TRBJ2-5
DNA: TGTGCCAGCAGTCCCGCAGGGATTATTGACAATGAGCAGTTCTTC; CDR3: CASSPAGIIDNEQFF; D: -; V: TRBV28; size: -; J: TRBJ2-1
DNA: TGCAGCGTTAGCCGGGAGGGGGCAGATACGCAGTATTTT; CDR3: CSVSREGADTQYF; D: TRBD2; V: TRBV29-1; size: -; J: TRBJ2-3
DNA: TGTGCCAGCACCAGGAACAGGGGTTTCGACGAGCAGTACTTC; CDR3: CASTRNRGFDEQYF; D: TRBD1; V: TRBV6-6; size: -; J: TRBJ2-7
DNA: TGTGCCAGCAGTTTGCGACTAGCGGGAGAGGCAGATACGCAGTATTTT; CDR3: CASSLRLAGEADTQYF; D: TRBD2; V: TRBV27; size: -; J: TRBJ2-3
DNA: TGCAGTGCTATAGAACAGGGGGGGAACATTCAGTACTTC; CDR3: CSAIEQGGNIQYF; D: -; V: TRBV20-1; size: -; J: TRBJ2-4
DNA: TGTGCCTGGAGTCCGGGACTAGCGGACGTCGGGGAGCAGTACTTC; CDR3: CAWSPGLADVGEQYF; D: TRBD2; V: TRBV30; size: -; J: TRBJ2-7
DNA: TGTGCCGTCTCCCCTGGGGGCGCAAAGCCAGCCAAAAACATTCAGTACTTC; CDR3: CAVSPGGAKPAKNIQYF; D: -; V: TRBV6-2/TRBV6-3; size: -; J: TRBJ2-4
DNA: TGTGCCAGCAGCGGGACTAGCGGCAAGCAGTTCTTC; CDR3: CASSGTSGKQFF; D: TRBD2; V: TRBV6-1; size: few; J: TRBJ2-1
DNA: TGTGCCAGCAGCGTAGCATTCAGGGGTGAAGCTTTCTTT; CDR3: CASSVAFRGEAFF; D: -; V: TRBV9; size: -; J: TRBJ1-1
DNA: TGTGCCAGCAGTTTTTGGGACAGGGGCCAATTGGGGCAGTTCTTC; CDR3: CASSFWDRGQLGQFF; D: TRBD1; V: TRBV12-3/TRBV12-4; size: -; J: TRBJ2-1
DNA: TGTGCCAGCAGCGTAGTAGGCCAGGGCTATGAGCAGTTCTTC; CDR3: CASSVVGQGYEQFF; D: -; V: TRBV9; size: -; J: TRBJ2-1
DNA: TGCAGTGCTCCTAGCGGGGTCAAGTCCTACGAGCAGTACTTC; CDR3: CSAPSGVKSYEQYF; D: TRBD2; V: TRBV20-1; size: -; J: TRBJ2-7
DNA: TGTGCCTGGAGTGTTGGGGATAGTGGGGCCAACGTCCTGACTTTC; CDR3: CAWSVGDSGANVLTF; D: -; V: TRBV30; size: -; J: TRBJ2-6
DNA: TGTGCCACCAGCAGACACACCGGACTAGCGGGAGCATACGAGCAGTACTTC; CDR3: CATSRHTGLAGAYEQYF; D: TRBD2; V: TRBV15; size: -; J: TRBJ2-7
DNA: TGTGCCAGCAGTCAGCTAGGGACCGGGGAGCTGTTTTTT; CDR3: CASSQLGTGELFF; D: -; V: TRBV2; size: -; J: TRBJ2-2